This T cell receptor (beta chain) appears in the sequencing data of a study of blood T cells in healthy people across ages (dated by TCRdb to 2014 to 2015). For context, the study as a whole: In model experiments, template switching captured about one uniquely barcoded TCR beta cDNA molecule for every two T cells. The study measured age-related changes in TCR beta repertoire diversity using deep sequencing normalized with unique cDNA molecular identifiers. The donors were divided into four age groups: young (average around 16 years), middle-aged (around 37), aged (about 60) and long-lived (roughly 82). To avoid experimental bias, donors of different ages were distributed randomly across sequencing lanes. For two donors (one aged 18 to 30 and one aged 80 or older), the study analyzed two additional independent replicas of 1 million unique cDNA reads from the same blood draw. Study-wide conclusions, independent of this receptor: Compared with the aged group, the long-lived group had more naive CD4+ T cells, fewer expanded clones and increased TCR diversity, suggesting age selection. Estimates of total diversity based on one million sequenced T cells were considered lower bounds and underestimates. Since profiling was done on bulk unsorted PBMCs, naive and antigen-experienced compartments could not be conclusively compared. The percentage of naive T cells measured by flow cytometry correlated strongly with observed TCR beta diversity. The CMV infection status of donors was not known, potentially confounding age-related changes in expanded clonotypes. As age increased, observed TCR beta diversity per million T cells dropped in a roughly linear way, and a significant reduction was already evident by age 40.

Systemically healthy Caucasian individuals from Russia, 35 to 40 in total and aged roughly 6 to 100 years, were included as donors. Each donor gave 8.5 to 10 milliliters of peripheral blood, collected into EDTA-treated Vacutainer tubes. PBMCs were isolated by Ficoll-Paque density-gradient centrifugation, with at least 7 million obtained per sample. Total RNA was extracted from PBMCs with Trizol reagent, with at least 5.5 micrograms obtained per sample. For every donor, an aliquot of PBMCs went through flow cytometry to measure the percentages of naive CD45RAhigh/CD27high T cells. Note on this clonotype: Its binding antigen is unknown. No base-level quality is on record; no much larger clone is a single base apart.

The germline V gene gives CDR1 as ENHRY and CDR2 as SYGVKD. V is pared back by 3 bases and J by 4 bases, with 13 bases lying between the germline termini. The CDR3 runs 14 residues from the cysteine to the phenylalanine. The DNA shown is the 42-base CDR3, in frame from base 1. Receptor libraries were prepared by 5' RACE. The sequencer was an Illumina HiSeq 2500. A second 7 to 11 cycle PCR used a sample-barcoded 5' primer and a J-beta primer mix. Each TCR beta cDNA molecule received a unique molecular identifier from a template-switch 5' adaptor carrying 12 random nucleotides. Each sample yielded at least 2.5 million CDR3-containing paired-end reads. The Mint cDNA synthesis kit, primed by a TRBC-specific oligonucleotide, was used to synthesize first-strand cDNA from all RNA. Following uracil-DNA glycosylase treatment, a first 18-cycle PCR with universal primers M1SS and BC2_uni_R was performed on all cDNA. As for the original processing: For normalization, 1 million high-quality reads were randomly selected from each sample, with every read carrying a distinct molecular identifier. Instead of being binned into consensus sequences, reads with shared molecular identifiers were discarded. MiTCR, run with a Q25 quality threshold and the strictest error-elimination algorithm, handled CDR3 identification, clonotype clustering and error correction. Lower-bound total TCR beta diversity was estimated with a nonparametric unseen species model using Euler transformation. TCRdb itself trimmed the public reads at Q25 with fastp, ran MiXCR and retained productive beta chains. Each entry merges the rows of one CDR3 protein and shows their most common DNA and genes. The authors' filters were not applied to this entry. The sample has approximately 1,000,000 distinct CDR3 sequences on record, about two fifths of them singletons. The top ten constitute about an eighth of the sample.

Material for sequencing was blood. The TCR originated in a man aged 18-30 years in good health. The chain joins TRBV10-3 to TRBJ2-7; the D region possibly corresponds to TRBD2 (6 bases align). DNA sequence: TGTGCCATCAGTGAAGGGACTCTGAGTTACGAGCAGTACTTC. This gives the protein CAISEGTLSYEQYF.